The rows below give T cell receptor beta chains drawn from one sample of a study of T-cell reconstitution after alpha-beta-depleted transplantation in children. TCRdb fed the PCR reads into MiXCR, producing one record per CDR3 protein. Of approximately 510,000 distinct CDR3 sequences detected, approximately 16% appear once; the ten largest clones hold roughly 3.3%. This specimen was PBMCs from the stem cell graft donor, taken from the stem cell graft. The receptor set was obtained from a human donor who donated a stem cell graft to a child with acute lymphoblastic leukemia. CDR3s include the opening cysteine and the closing phenylalanine or tryptophan. The D gene is left open where the match is weak.

CDR3	J	D	V
CSVEDRAGELFF	TRBJ2-2	-	TRBV29-1
CASSFGFGGDSPLHF	TRBJ1-6	-	TRBV27
CATEPTGFTGELFF	TRBJ2-2	-	TRBV24-1
CASSPGTGINYGYTF	TRBJ1-2	TRBD1	TRBV5-1
CASSVDRMETQYF	TRBJ2-5	-	TRBV6-1
CASSVGDGGTYEQYF	TRBJ2-7	-	TRBV9
CASSPTRSGANVLTF	TRBJ2-6	-	TRBV14
CANLAGGFTREQYF	TRBJ2-7	TRBD2	TRBV2
CASSRMGQGLAGELFF	TRBJ2-2	TRBD1	TRBV12-3/TRBV12-4
CASSPGISPGAFF	TRBJ1-1	-	TRBV7-3
CASSRLGQGLADTQYF	TRBJ2-3	TRBD1	TRBV18
CASAPERRLRDRRYEQYF	TRBJ2-7	TRBD1	TRBV11-1
CASSQAALANEKLFF	TRBJ1-4	-	TRBV7-9
CATSTDRVPYNEQFF	TRBJ2-1	TRBD1	TRBV24-1
CASSYSNPGQGFGNTEAFF	TRBJ1-1	TRBD1	TRBV6-5
CASSMTQLWETQYF	TRBJ2-5	-	TRBV19
CSVVWDSHNEQFF	TRBJ2-1	TRBD1	TRBV29-1
CASSLPPGETQYF	TRBJ2-5	-	TRBV7-6
CASSLALAGESVEQYF	TRBJ2-7	TRBD2	TRBV7-9
CSVAQGGYEQYF	TRBJ2-7	-	TRBV29-1
CSALGPGLAAYEQYF	TRBJ2-7	TRBD2	TRBV29-1
CASSPDPSPGRRRGYGYTF	TRBJ1-2	-	TRBV5-1
CASSLDPGGKLFF	TRBJ2-2	-	TRBV7-9
CASSGWTGTYNEQFF	TRBJ2-1	-	TRBV6-1
CASSLSTGVTGELFF	TRBJ2-2	TRBD1	TRBV7-3
CASSRVGRGGYTF	TRBJ1-2	-	TRBV6-1
CASRGTTAGDTQYF	TRBJ2-3	TRBD2	TRBV12-3/TRBV12-4
CASSELDEQFF	TRBJ2-1	-	TRBV2
CASSLGRRVPTREQYF	TRBJ2-7	-	TRBV7-8
CASSLGAGLLPQHF	TRBJ1-5	-	TRBV11-2
CSASLRGDSYNEQFF	TRBJ2-1	TRBD2	TRBV20-1
CAWSVMGQHYEQYF	TRBJ2-7	-	TRBV30
CASSSGTVWETQYF	TRBJ2-5	-	TRBV5-1
CSARNGPSPREQYF	TRBJ2-7	-	TRBV20-1
CASSQAHRGHSEAFF	TRBJ1-1	TRBD1	TRBV3-1
CASSLTRAGVRPLHF	TRBJ1-6	-	TRBV7-3
CASSPGGRLRYNEQFF	TRBJ2-1	TRBD2	TRBV7-9
CASTMDPNRYNEQFF	TRBJ2-1	-	TRBV6-1
CASSGGTGDPTNYGYTF	TRBJ1-2	TRBD1	TRBV12-3/TRBV12-4
CATRGGQGFDEQYF	TRBJ2-7	TRBD1	TRBV10-3
CASSQAPGSYNEQFF	TRBJ2-1	-	TRBV3-1
CASSLVDTPYNEQFF	TRBJ2-1	-	TRBV5-4
CSVNPGTTNTGELFF	TRBJ2-2	-	TRBV29-1
CASSLTSREQFF	TRBJ2-1	-	TRBV12-3/TRBV12-4
CASSRRGLSGANVLTF	TRBJ2-6	TRBD1	TRBV6-1
CASSYRGRNYGYTF	TRBJ1-2	TRBD1	TRBV6-5
CASSPNGAGQPQHF	TRBJ1-5	-	TRBV5-1
CASSETGTGYEQYF	TRBJ2-7	TRBD1	TRBV5-6
CSVFGGAAFF	TRBJ1-1	-	TRBV29-1
CASSMGRQYF	TRBJ2-7	-	TRBV25-1
CASSFWSGGTGELFF	TRBJ2-2	-	TRBV12-3/TRBV12-4
CASSYSTGNYGYTF	TRBJ1-2	-	TRBV6-5
CSVQGLAVSSYNEQFF	TRBJ2-1	TRBD2	TRBV29-1
CSARELAGGRPTGELFF	TRBJ2-2	TRBD2	TRBV29-1
CASSEALAGADIQYF	TRBJ2-4	TRBD2	TRBV6-1
CASSPSGLYGYTF	TRBJ1-2	-	TRBV3-1
CAGAFAAGNTEAFF	TRBJ1-1	-	TRBV6-4
CSANQLAAQTNTGELFF	TRBJ2-2	TRBD2	TRBV20-1
CASSEPGQGTGLASFGELFF	TRBJ2-2	-	TRBV9